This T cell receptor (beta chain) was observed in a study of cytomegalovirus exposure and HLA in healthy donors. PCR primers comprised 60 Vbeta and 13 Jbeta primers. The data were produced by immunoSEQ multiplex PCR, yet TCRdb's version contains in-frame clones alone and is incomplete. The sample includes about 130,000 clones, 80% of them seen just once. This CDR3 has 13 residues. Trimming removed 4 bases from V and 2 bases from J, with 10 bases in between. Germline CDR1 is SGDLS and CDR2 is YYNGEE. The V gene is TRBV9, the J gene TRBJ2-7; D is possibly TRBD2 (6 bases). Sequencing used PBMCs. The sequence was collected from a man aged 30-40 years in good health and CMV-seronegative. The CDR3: CASSPGGTYEQYF. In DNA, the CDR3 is TGTGCCAGCAGCCCCGGCGGGACCTACGAGCAGTACTTC. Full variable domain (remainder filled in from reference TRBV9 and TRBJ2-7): DSGVTQTPKHLITATGQRVTLRCSPRSGDLSVYWYQQSLDQGLQFLIQYYNGEERAKGNILERFSAQQFPDLHSELNLSSLELGDSALYFCASSPGGTYEQYFGPGTRLTVT.